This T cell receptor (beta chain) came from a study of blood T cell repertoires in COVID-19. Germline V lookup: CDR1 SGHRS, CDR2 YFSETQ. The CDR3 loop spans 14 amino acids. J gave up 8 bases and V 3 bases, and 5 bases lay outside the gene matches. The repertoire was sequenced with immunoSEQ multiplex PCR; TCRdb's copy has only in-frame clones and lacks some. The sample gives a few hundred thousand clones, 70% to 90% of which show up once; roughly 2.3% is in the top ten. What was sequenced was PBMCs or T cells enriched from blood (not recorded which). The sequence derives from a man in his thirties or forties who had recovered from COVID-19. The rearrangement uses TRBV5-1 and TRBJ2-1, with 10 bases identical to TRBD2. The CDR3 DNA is TGCGCCAGCAGCTCTACCGGGACTAGCGATGAGCAGTTCTTC. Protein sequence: CASSSTGTSDEQFF.